The sequence of this T cell receptor (beta chain) was determined in a study of T cell responses to AZD1222 COVID-19 vaccine (dated by TCRdb to 2020 to 2023). Broadly, across the study: A total of just over 230 trial participants underwent TCR sequencing, of whom nearly 210 received two doses of AZD1222 and some 25 received two doses of the MenACWY control vaccine. Trial participants were enrolled by age into subgroups of 18-55, 56-69 and 70-plus years, and about 150, 27 and 61 TCR-sequenced participants, respectively, were included in these subgroups. Study-wide conclusions, independent of this receptor: The vaccine-associated CD4 TCRs covered the entire spike protein, and the dominant responses fell in regions 160-218 and 743-854. Epitopes outside the regions mutated in the B.1.351 and B.1.1.7 variants were reportedly recognized by nearly half of the unique spike-specific TCRs. In the small 56-69-year group, the increase in depth fell short of significance, most likely because of low power. Most participants were white British and females outnumbered males, and the authors suggested that clonal diversity may have been underestimated. Only six or seven AZD1222 recipients were SARS-CoV-2 seropositive at baseline, limiting conclusions about previously exposed vaccinees. Because no day 14 peak-response samples were available, repertoires were characterized only after the peak T cell response. Spike-specific TCR breadth and depth rose significantly after two AZD1222 doses compared with day 0 and with MenACWY recipients.

Trimming costs V 8 bases and J 4 bases, and their ends lie 15 bases apart. The CDR3 runs 14 residues from the cysteine to the phenylalanine. Only the CDR3 part of the read is kept: 42 bases, read in frame from the first base. Sequences SNHLY (CDR1) and FYNNEI (CDR2) are obtained from the germline V gene. About this clone: No cognate antigen has been identified for it. No clone much larger than this one lies a single base away; base qualities are absent.

This sample's time point label indicates: about 28 days (+/-7) after the second vaccine dose. AZD1222 recipients with second doses at about 4 weeks or about 12 weeks were pooled, because spike-specific TCR depth and breadth did not differ between schedules. The vaccinee samples were drawn from two UK trials, COV001 and COV002, one of which was a single-blind randomized controlled phase 2/3 trial testing AZD1222 (ChAdOx1 nCoV-19) in healthy adults. Trial participant PBMC samples were collected at day 0 and day 28 after the second dose for TCRbeta chain sequencing. The CDR3 regions of human TCRbeta chains were subjected to immunosequencing. For the original study's pipeline: TCRs in the repertoires were matched against a reference library of SARS-CoV-2-specific TCRs that had been generated with the MIRA antigen-specificity platform. Breadth was defined as the fraction of unique TCRs that were SARS-CoV-2-associated. Depth was defined as the fraction of total T cells that were SARS-CoV-2-associated. Using the MIRA data, each spike-specific TCR was assigned both to the spike region to which the TCR was reactive and to a CD4 or CD8 class. Log10-transformed breadth and depth values were compared by one-way ANOVA with Sidak's multiple comparisons tests. The table was pulled from immuneACCESS by TCRdb, which kept in-frame rearrangements only. Such tables lose some clones; where checked, under half of the loss comes from unresolved V genes, and the rest has no known cause. Clone size and V and J calls were adopted from that table, with D and trimming inferred from the DNA. In this sample the table shows 130,000 or so clones, 75% to 95% of which occur a single time. The ten biggest clones cover 1.9% of the sample.

The sequence links TRBV2 to TRBJ2-1, with the D segment identity uncertain. The sample consisted of peripheral blood, taken 28 days after the second AZD1222 dose. The sequence was obtained from an adult who received the AZD1222 COVID-19 vaccine. The CDR3 is CASVGSLIYNEQFF. The DNA reads TGTGCCAGCGTTGGTAGCCTCATTTACAATGAGCAGTTCTTC.